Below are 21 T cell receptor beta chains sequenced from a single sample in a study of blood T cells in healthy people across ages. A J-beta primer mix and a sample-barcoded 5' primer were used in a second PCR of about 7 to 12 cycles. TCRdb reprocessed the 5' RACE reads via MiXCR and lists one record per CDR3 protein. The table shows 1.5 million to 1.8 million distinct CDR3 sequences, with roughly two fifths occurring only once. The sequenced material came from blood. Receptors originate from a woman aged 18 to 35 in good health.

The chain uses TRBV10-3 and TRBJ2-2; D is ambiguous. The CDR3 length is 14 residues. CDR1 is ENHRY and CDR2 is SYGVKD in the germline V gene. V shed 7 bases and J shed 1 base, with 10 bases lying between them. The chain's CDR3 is CAINQNGNTGELFF. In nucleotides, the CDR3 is TGTGCCATCAACCAGAACGGGAACACCGGGGAGCTGTTTTTT.

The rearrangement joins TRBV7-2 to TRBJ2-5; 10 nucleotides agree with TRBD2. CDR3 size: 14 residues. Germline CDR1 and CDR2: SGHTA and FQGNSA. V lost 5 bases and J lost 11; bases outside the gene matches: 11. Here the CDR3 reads CASSILAGVGEQYF. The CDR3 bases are TGTGCCAGCAGCATCCTAGCGGGAGTGGGGGAGCAGTACTTC. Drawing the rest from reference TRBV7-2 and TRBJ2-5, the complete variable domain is GAGVSQSPSNKVTEKGKDVELRCDPISGHTALYWYRQSLGQGLEFLIYFQGNSAPDKSGLPSDRFSAERTGGSVSTLTIQRTQQEDSAVYLCASSILAGVGEQYFGPGTRLLVL.

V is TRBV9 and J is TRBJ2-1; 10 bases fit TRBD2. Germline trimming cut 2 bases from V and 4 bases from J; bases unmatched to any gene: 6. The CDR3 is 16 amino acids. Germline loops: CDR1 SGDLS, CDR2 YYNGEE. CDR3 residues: CASSVLSGRGYNEQFF. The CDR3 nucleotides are TGTGCCAGCAGCGTTCTGAGCGGGAGGGGATACAATGAGCAGTTCTTC.

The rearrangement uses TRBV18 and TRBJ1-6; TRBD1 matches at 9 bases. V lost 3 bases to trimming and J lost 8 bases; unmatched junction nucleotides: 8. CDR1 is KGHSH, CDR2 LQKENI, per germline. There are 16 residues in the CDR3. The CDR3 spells CASSPGQGSVDSPLHF. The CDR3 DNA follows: TGTGCCAGCTCACCGGGACAGGGTTCTGTTGATTCACCCCTCCACTTT.

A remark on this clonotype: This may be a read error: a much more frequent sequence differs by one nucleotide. CDR3 amino acids: CSIPVTYNERFF. DNA of the CDR3: TGCAGCATCCCGGTGACCTACAATGAGCGGTTCTTC. V gene TRBV29-1 combines with J gene TRBJ2-1; D unclear. Germline loops: CDR1 SQVTM, CDR2 ANQGSEA. The CDR3 is 12 amino acids.

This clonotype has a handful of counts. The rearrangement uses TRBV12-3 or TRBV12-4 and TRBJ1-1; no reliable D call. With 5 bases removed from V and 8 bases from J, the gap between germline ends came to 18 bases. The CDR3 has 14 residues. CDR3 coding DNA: TGTGCCAGCAGTGTTGGCCAGTCCCTTGGGGAAGCTTTCTTT. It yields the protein CASSVGQSLGEAFF.

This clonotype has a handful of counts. The CDR3: CASRRGHLGNQPQHF. Written as DNA, the CDR3 is TGTGCCAGCAGAAGGGGACACCTCGGCAATCAGCCCCAGCATTTT. The chain combines TRBV28 with TRBJ1-5; D is possibly TRBD1 (6 bases). Germline V gene data show CDR1 as MDHEN and CDR2 as SYDVKM. Trimming left V 6 bases short and J 2 bases short, with 14 bases between. This CDR3 is 15 amino acids long.

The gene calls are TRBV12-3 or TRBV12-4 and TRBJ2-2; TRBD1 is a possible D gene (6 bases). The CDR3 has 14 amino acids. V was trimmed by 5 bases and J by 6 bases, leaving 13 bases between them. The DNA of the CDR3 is TGTGCCAGCAGTCGCGTTACAGGGTCCGGGGAGCTGTTTTTT. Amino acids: CASSRVTGSGELFF.

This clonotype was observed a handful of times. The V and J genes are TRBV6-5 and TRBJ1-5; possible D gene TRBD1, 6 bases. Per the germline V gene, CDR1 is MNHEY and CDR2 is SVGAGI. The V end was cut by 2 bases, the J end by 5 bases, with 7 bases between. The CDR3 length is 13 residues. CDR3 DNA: TGTGCCAGCAGTTACGGACAGCATCAGCCCCAGCATTTT. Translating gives CASSYGQHQPQHF.

The CDR3 protein is CSAVGDGYNTEAFF. The CDR3 region has the DNA TGCAGCGCCGTGGGGGACGGCTATAACACTGAAGCTTTCTTT. The rearrangement links TRBV29-1 to TRBJ1-1; perhaps TRBD1 as D (5 bases). Trimming shortened V by 7 bases and J by 2 bases, and 17 bases separated the two germline ends. Germline values: CDR1 SQVTM, CDR2 ANQGSEA. The CDR3 is 14 amino acids.

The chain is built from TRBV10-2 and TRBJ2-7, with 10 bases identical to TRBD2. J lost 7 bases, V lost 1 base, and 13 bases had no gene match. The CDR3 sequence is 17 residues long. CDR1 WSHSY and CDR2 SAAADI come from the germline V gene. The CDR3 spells CASSEWGRTSGYNEQYF. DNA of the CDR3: TGCGCCAGCAGTGAGTGGGGGAGGACTAGCGGCTACAATGAGCAGTACTTC.

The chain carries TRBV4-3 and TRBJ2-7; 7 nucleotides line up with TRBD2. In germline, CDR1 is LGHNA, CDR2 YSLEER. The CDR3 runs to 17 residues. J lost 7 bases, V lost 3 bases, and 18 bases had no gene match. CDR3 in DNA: TGCGCCAGCAGCCAGAGGGTGCAAGCGGGGACCTACAATGAGCAGTACTTC. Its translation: CASSQRVQAGTYNEQYF.

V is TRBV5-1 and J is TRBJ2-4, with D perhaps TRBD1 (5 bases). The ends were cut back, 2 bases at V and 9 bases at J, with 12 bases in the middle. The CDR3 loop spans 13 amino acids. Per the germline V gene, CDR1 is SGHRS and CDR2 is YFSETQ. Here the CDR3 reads CASSLTRGGIQYF. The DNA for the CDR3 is TGCGCCAGCAGCTTAACAAGGGGCGGCATTCAGTACTTC.

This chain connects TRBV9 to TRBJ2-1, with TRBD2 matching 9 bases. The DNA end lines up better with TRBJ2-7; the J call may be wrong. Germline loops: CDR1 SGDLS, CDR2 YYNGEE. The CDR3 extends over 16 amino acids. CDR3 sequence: CASSPHLAGLYNEQYF. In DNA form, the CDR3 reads TGTGCCAGCAGCCCCCACCTAGCGGGGCTCTACAATGAGCAGTACTTC.

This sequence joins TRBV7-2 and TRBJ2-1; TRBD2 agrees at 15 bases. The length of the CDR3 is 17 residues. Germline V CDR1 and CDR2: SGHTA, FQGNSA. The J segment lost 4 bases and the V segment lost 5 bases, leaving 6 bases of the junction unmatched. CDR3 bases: TGTGCCAGCAGCCCTCCTGGACTAGCGGGGGGGTACAATGAGCAGTTCTTC. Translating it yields CASSPPGLAGGYNEQFF.

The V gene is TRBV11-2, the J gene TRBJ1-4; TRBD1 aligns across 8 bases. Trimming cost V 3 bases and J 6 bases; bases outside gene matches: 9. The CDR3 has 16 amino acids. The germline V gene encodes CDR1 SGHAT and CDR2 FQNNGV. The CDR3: CASSFGRDRRDEKLFF. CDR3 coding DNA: TGTGCCAGCAGCTTTGGCCGGGACAGGAGGGATGAAAAACTGTTTTTT. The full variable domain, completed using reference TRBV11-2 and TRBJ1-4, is EAGVAQSPRYKIIEKRQSVAFWCNPISGHATLYWYQQILGQGPKLLIQFQNNGVVDDSQLPKDRFSAERLKGVDSTLKIQPAKLEDSAVYLCASSFGRDRRDEKLFFGSGTQLSVL.

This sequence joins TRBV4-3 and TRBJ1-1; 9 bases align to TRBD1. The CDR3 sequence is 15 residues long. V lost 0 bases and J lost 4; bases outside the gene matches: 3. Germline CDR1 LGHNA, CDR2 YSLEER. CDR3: CASSQDHRGLTEAFF. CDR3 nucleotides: TGCGCCAGCAGCCAAGATCACAGGGGGCTCACTGAAGCTTTCTTT.

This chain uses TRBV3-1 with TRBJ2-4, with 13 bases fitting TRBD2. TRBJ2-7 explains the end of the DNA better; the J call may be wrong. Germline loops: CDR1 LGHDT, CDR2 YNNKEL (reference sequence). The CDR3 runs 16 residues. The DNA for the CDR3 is TGTGCCAGCAGCCGCCGGACTAGCGGGGGACCCTACGAGCAGTACGTC. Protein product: CASSRRTSGGPYEQYV.

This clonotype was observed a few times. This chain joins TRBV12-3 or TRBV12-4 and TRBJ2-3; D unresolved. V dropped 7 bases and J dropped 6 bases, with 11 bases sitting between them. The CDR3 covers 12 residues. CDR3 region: CASIFKADTQYF. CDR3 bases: TGTGCCAGCATTTTCAAAGCCGATACGCAGTATTTT.

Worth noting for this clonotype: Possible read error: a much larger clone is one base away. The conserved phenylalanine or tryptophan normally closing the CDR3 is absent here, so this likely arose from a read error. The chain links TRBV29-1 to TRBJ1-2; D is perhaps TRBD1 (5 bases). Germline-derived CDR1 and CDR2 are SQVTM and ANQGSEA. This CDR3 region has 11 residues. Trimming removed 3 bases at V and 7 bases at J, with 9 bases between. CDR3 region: CSVDRGGGYTL. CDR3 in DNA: TGCAGCGTTGATCGGGGCGGTGGCTACACCCTC.

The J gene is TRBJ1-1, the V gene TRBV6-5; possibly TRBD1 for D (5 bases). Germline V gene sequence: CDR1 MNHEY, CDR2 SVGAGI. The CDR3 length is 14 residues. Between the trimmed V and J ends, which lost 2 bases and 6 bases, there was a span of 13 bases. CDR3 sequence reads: CASSYAGGRAEAFF. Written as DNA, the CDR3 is TGTGCCAGCAGTTACGCGGGGGGGAGGGCTGAAGCTTTCTTT.